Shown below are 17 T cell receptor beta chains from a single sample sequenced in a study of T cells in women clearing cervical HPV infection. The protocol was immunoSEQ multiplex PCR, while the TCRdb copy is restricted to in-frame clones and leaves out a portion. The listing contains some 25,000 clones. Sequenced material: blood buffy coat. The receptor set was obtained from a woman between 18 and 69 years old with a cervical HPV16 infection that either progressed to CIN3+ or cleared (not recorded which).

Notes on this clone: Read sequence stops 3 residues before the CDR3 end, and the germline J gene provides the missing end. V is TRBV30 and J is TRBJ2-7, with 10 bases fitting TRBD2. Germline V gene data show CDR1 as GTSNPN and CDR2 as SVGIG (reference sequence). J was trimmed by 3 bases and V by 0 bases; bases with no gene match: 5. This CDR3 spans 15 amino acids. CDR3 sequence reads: CAWSVPAGGIYEQYF. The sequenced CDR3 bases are TGTGCCTGGAGTGTACCAGCGGGAGGGATCTACGAG.

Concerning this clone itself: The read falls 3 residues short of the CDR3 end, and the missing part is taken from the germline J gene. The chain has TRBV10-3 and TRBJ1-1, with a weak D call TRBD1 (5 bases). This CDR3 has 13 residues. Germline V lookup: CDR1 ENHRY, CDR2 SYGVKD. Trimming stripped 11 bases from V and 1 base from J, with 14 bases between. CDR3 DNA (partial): TGTGCCTGTACCGACAGCTGGAACACTGAA. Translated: CACTDSWNTE. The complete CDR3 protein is CACTDSWNTEAFF.

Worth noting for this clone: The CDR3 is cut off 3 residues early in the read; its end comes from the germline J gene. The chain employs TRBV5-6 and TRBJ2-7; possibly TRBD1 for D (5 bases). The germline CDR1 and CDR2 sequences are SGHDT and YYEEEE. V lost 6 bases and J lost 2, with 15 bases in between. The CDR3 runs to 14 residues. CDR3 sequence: CASTPRAGTYEQYF. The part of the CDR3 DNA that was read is TGTGCCAGCACCCCTAGGGCAGGGACCTACGAG.

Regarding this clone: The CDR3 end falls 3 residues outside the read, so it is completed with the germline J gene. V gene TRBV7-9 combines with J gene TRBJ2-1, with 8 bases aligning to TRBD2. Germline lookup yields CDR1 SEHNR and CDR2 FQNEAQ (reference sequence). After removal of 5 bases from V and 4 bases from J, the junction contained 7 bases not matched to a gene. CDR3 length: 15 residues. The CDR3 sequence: CASSAERERYNEQFF. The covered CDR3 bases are TGTGCCAGCAGCGCTGAGCGGGAGCGGTACAATGAG.

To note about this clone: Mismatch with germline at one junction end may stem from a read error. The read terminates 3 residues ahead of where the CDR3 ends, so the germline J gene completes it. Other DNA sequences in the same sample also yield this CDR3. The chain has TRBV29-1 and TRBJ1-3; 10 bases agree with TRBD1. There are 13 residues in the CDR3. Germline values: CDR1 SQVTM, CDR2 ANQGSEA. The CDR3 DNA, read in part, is TGCAGCGCCGGGACAGGGGCTGGAAACACT. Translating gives CSAGTGAGNT. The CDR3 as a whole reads CSAGTGAGNTIYF.

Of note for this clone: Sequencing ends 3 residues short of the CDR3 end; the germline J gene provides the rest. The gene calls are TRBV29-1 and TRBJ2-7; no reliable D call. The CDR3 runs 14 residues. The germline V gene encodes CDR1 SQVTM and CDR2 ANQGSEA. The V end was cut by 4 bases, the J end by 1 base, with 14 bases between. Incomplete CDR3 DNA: TGCAGCGTTGTCGGCCGGTCGGGTTCCTACGAG. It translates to CSVVGRSGSYE. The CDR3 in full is CSVVGRSGSYEQYF.

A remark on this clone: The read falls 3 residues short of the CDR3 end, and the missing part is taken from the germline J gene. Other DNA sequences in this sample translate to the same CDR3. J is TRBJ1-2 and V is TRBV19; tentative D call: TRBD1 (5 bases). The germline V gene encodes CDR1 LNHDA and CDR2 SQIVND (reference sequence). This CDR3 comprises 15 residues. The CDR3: CASSSQGSPLMGYTF. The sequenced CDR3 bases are TGTGCCAGTAGTTCGCAGGGATCCCCGTTGATGGGC.

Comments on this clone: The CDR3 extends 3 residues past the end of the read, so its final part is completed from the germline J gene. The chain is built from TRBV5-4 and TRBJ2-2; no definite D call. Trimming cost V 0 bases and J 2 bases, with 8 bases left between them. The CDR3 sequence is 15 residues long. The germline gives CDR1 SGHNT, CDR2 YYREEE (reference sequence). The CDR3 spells CASSLAESNTGELFF. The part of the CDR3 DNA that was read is TGTGCCAGCAGCTTGGCAGAGAGTAACACCGGGGAG.

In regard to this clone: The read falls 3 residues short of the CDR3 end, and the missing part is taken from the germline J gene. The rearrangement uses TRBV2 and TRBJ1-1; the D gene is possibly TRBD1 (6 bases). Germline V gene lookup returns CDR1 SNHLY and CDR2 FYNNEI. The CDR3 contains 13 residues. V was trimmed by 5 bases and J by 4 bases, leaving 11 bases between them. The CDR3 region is CASSLTGFTEAFF. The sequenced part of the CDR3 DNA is TGTGCCAGCAGTCTAACAGGGTTCACTGAA.

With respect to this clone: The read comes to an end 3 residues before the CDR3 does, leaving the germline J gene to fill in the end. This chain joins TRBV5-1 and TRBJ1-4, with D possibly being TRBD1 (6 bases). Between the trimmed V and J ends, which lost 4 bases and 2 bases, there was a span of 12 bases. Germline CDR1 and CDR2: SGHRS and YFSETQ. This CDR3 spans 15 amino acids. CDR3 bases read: TGCGCCAGCAGCCAACCTGGACAGACTAATGAAAAA. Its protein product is CASSQPGQTNEK. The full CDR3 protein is CASSQPGQTNEKLFF.

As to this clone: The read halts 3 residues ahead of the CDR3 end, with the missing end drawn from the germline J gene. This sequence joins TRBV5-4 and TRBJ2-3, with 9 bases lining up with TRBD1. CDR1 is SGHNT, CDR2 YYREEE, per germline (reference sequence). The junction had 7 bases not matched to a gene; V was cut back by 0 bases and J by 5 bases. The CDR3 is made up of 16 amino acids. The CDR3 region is CASSLASGQGQDTQYF. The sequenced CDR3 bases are TGTGCCAGCAGCTTGGCCTCGGGACAGGGCCAAGATACG.

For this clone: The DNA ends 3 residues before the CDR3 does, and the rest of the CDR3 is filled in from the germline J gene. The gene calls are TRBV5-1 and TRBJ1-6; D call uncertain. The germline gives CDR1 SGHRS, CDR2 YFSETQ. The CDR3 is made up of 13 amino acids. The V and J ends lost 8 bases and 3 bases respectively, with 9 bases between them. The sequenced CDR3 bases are TGCGCCAGTGCCGCGGGCTATAATTCACCC. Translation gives CASAAGYNSP. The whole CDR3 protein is CASAAGYNSPLHF. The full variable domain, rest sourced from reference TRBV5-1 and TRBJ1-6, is KAGVTQTPRYLIKTRGQQVTLSCSPISGHRSVSWYQQTPGQGLQFLFEYFSETQRNKGNFPGRFSGRQFSNSRSEMNVSTLELGDSALYLCASAAGYNSPLHFGNGTRLTVT.

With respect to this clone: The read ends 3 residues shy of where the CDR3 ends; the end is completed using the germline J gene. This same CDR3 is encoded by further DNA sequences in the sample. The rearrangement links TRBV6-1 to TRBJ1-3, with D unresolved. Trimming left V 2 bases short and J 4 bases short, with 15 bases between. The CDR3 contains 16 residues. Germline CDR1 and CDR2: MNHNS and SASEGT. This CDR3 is CASSESGVLSGNTIYF. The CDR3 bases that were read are TGTGCCAGCAGTGAAAGCGGGGTACTAAGCGGAAACACC.

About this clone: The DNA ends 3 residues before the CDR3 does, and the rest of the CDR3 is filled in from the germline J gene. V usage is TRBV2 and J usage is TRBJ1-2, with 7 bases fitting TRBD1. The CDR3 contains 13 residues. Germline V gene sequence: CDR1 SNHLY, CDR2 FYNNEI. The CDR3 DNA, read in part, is TGTGCCAGCAGTACCCTACAGGGGAACGGC. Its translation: CASSTLQGNG. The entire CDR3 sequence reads CASSTLQGNGYTF.

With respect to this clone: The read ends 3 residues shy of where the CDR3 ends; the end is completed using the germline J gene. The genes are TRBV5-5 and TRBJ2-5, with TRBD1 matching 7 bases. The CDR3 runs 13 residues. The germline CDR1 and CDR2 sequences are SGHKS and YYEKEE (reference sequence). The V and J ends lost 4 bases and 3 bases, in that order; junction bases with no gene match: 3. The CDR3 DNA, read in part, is TGTGCCAGCAGCCGGGACAGAGAAGAGACC. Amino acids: CASSRDREET. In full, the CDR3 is CASSRDREETQYF. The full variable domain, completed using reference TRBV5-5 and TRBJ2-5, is DAGVTQSPTHLIKTRGQQVTLRCSPISGHKSVSWYQQVLGQGPQFIFQYYEKEERGRGNFPDRFSARQFPNYSSELNVNALLLGDSALYLCASSRDREETQYFGPGTRLLVL.

The CDR3 DNA, read in part, is TGCAGTGCCGTCATGCAGGGAGAC. As protein: CSAVMQGD. From start to end, the CDR3 is CSAVMQGDYTF. The V and J genes are TRBV20-1 and TRBJ1-2; maybe TRBD1 (5 bases). From the germline J gene comes the end of the CDR3, since the read stops 3 residues before it. The CDR3 covers 11 residues. Germline CDR1 DFQATT, CDR2 SNEGSKA (reference sequence).

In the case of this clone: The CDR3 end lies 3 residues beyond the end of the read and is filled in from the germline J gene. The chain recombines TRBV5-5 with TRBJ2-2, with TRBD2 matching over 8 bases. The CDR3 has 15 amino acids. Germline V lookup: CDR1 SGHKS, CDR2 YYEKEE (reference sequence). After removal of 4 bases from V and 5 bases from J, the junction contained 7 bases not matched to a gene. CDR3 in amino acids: CASSNRTSRTGELFF. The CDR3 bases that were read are TGTGCCAGCAGCAACAGGACTAGCCGGACCGGGGAG.